This TCR beta chain appears in the sequencing data of a study of T cell responses to AZD1222 COVID-19 vaccine. Points on this clone: Its antigen is unidentified.

Study-wide points: Sampling that yielded the repertoires occurred only after the peak T cell response. In a largely white British group with more females than males, clonal diversity was possibly underestimated. The breadth and depth of Spike-specific TCRs increased once two AZD1222 doses had been given.

The ends were cut back, 8 bases at V and 3 bases at J, with 19 bases in the middle. Germline lookup yields CDR1 MNHEY and CDR2 SMNVEV (reference sequence). This CDR3 comprises 15 residues. Clones were read by immunoSEQ multiplex PCR, and TCRdb kept only the in-frame ones, dropping some. The data contain some 65,000 clones, 70% to 80% of them singletons. The TCR sequence derives from an adult in good health. The V gene is TRBV27, the J gene TRBJ1-2; D gene unclear. Here the sequenced sample was peripheral blood, taken on day 0 of MenACWY control vaccination. CDR3 DNA: TGTGCCAGCTCCCCTTCCCAGAACGAGTACTATGGCTACACCTTC. It yields the protein CASSPSQNEYYGYTF.